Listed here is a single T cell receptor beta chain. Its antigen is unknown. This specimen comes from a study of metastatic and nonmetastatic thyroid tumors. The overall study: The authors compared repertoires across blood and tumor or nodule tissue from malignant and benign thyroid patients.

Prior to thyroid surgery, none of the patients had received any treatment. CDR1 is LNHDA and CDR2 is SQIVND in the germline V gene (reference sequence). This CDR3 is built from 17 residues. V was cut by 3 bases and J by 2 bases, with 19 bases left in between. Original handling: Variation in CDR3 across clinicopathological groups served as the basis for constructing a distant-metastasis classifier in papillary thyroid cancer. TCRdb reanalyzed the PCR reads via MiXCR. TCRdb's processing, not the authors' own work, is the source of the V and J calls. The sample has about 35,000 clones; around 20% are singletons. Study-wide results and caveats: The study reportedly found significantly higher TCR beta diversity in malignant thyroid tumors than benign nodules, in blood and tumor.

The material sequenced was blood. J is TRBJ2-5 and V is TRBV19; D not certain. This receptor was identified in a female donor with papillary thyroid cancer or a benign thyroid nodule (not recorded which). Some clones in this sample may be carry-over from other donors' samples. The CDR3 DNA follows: TGTGCCAGTAGTATGAAAAGGTGTAGCTGGAGTCAAGAGACCCAGTACTTC. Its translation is CASSMKRCSWSQETQYF.